This TCR beta chain was obtained from a study of blood T cells in healthy people across ages. The study's findings and limits: Bulk PBMC profiling left naive and antigen-experienced comparisons inconclusive.

The use of a sample-barcoded 5' primer and a J-beta primer mix characterized a second PCR of about 7 to 12 cycles. One entry per CDR3 protein, called by TCRdb with MiXCR from the 5' RACE reads. The profile shows roughly 700,000 distinct CDR3 sequences, approximately 49% of them singletons. Turning to this clonotype: What it binds is unknown.

The CDR3 sequence is 16 residues long. The germline V and J ends were trimmed by 2 bases and 7 bases, with 15 bases remaining between them. Germline V gene data show CDR1 as ENHRY and CDR2 as SYGVKD. V gene TRBV10-3 combines with J gene TRBJ1-6; D not resolved. Sequenced input: blood. The TCR comes from a woman between 55 and 75 years old in good health. CDR3 sequence: CAISEPSPDKNSPLHF. CDR3 in DNA: TGTGCCATCAGTGAGCCATCCCCAGACAAGAATTCACCCCTCCACTTT.